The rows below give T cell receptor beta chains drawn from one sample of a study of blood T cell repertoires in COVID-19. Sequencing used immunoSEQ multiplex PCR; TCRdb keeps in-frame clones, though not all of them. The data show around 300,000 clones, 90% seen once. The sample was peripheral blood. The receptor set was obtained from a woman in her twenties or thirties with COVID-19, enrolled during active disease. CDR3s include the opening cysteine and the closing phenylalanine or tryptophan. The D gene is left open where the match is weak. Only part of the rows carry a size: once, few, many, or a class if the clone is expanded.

CASSLQREDKETQYF	TGTGCCAGCAGCCTGCAGCGGGAGGACAAGGAGACCCAGTACTTC	.	15	TRBD2	TRBV7-3	TRBJ2-5
CASSTGDRAAGELFF	TGCGCCAGCAGCACTGGGGACAGGGCGGCCGGGGAGCTGTTTTTT	.	15	TRBD1	TRBV5-1	TRBJ2-2
CASSVAPNRGNIQYF	TGTGCCAGCAGCGTAGCTCCCAACAGGGGAAACATTCAGTACTTC	once	15	TRBD1	TRBV9	TRBJ2-4
CASSYSLRYEQFF	TGTGCCAGCAGTTACTCGCTTCGGTATGAGCAGTTCTTC	.	13	.	TRBV6-2/TRBV6-3	TRBJ2-1
CAWNGGRDYGYTF	TGTGCCTGGAATGGGGGGAGAGACTATGGCTACACCTTC	.	13	.	TRBV30	TRBJ1-2
CASSLGDRWGGTEAFF	TGCGCCAGCAGCTTGGGAGACAGGTGGGGGGGCACTGAAGCTTTCTTT	.	16	.	TRBV5-1	TRBJ1-1
CATSAPGTSLFEQYF	TGTGCCACCAGCGCACCCGGGACTAGTCTCTTCGAGCAGTACTTC	once	15	TRBD2	TRBV15	TRBJ2-7
CASSYSGRTANYGYTF	TGTGCCAGCAGTTACTCTGGCAGGACAGCTAACTATGGCTACACCTTC	.	16	.	TRBV6-5	TRBJ1-2
CASRGGLSSYEQYF	TGTGCCAGCAGGGGGGGACTGTCGTCCTACGAGCAGTACTTC	.	14	.	TRBV2	TRBJ2-7
CASSLGMNTEAFF	TGCGCCAGCAGCTTGGGTATGAACACTGAAGCTTTCTTT	.	13	.	TRBV5-1	TRBJ1-1
CASPDLTGGRNTEAFF	TGCGCCAGCCCGGATCTTACAGGGGGCCGGAACACTGAAGCTTTCTTT	once	16	TRBD1	TRBV5-1	TRBJ1-1
CAWSVLTGGSNEQFF	TGTGCCTGGAGTGTACTGACGGGAGGGTCCAATGAGCAGTTCTTC	.	15	TRBD2	TRBV30	TRBJ2-1
CASSMIRDSGNTIYF	TGTGCCAGTAGTATGATCCGGGACTCTGGAAACACCATATATTTT	once	15	.	TRBV19	TRBJ1-3
CASSKKTDNYGYTF	TGTGCCAGTAGTAAAAAGACAGATAACTATGGCTACACCTTC	few	14	.	TRBV19	TRBJ1-2
CASSIGGGSGADTQYF	TGTGCCAGTAGTATAGGGGGCGGGAGCGGTGCAGATACGCAGTATTTT	.	16	TRBD2	TRBV19	TRBJ2-3
CASSYGDRGYQPQHF	TGTGCCAGCAGTTACGGGGACAGGGGATATCAGCCCCAGCATTTT	.	15	TRBD1	TRBV6-2/TRBV6-3	TRBJ1-5
CASSPINMNTEAFF	TGTGCCAGCTCACCAATAAATATGAACACTGAAGCTTTCTTT	.	14	.	TRBV18	TRBJ1-1
CASSPHLRLAGGGYEQYF	TGTGCCAGTAGTCCCCACCTAAGACTAGCGGGAGGCGGGTACGAGCAGTACTTC	.	18	TRBD2	TRBV19	TRBJ2-7
CASRSTGDLAPTDTQYF	TGTGCCAGCAGGTCTACAGGGGACCTGGCCCCGACAGATACGCAGTATTTT	.	17	TRBD1	TRBV5-4	TRBJ2-3
CASSVGPGRPYEQYF	TGTGCCAGCAGCGTAGGGCCAGGTAGGCCCTACGAGCAGTACTTC	.	15	.	TRBV9	TRBJ2-7
CASSSPGVNYEQYF	TGTGCCAGCAGCTCACCGGGGGTGAACTACGAGCAGTACTTC	.	14	.	TRBV11-1	TRBJ2-7
CASDRGRIMNTEAFF	TGTGCCTCGGACAGGGGGCGAATAATGAACACTGAAGCTTTCTTT	once	15	TRBD1	TRBV19	TRBJ1-1
CATSDARDTNQPQHF	TGTGCCACCAGTGATGCACGGGACACTAATCAGCCCCAGCATTTT	.	15	.	TRBV24-1	TRBJ1-5
CASSKNRPLNTEAFF	TGTGCCAGCAGCAAAAACAGGCCACTGAACACTGAAGCTTTCTTT	.	15	.	TRBV28	TRBJ1-1
CASSSRTAMNTEAFF	TGTGCCAGCAGTTCTCGGACAGCGATGAACACTGAAGCTTTCTTT	.	15	.	TRBV27	TRBJ1-1
CASSLAYSNQPQHF	TGTGCCAGCAGCCTAGCGTATAGCAATCAGCCCCAGCATTTT	.	14	.	TRBV11-2	TRBJ1-5
CASKQGPETQYF	TGTGCCAGCAAGCAGGGGCCAGAGACCCAGTACTTC	.	12	.	TRBV6-6	TRBJ2-5
CAISELISGSGNTIYF	TGTGCCATCAGTGAGCTCATCTCCGGCTCTGGAAACACCATATATTTT	.	16	.	TRBV10-3	TRBJ1-3
CASSQTSGRINEQFF	TGTGCCAGCAGCCAGACTAGCGGGAGGATCAATGAGCAGTTCTTC	.	15	TRBD2	TRBV6-5	TRBJ2-1
CASSTGLAGGNEQFF	TGTGCCAGCAGCACCGGACTAGCGGGAGGCAATGAGCAGTTCTTC	.	15	TRBD2	TRBV5-8	TRBJ2-1
CASSLKQGINYGYTF	TGTGCCAGCTCACTAAAGCAGGGGATTAACTATGGCTACACCTTC	.	15	.	TRBV18	TRBJ1-2
CATSDFPGGVTDTQYF	TGTGCCACCAGTGATTTTCCCGGCGGGGTCACAGATACGCAGTATTTT	once	16	.	TRBV24-1	TRBJ2-3
CASSFYYEQYF	TGTGCCAGCAGTTTCTATTACGAGCAGTACTTC	.	11	.	TRBV28	TRBJ2-7
CASSSTGFSSGNTIYF	TGTGCCAGCAGCTCGACAGGGTTTAGCTCTGGAAACACCATATATTTT	.	16	TRBD1	TRBV28	TRBJ1-3
CAISELARSTDTQYF	TGTGCCATCAGTGAGTTAGCCCGATCGACAGATACGCAGTATTTT	.	15	.	TRBV10-3	TRBJ2-3
CASSYLGSYGYTF	TGTGCCAGCAGTTACCTCGGGAGCTATGGCTACACCTTC	.	13	.	TRBV7-9	TRBJ1-2
CASSLFNRDEAFF	TGCGCCAGCAGTCTCTTCAACCGGGATGAAGCTTTCTTT	.	13	.	TRBV5-1	TRBJ1-1
CATFLYEQYF	TGTGCCACCTTCCTCTACGAGCAGTACTTC	.	10	.	TRBV7-3	TRBJ2-7
CASSSSGKTYGYTF	TGTGCCAGCAGTTCCTCCGGGAAAACCTATGGCTACACCTTC	.	14	.	TRBV6-2/TRBV6-3	TRBJ1-2
CASSIKSLERQIF	TGTGCCAGTAGTATTAAAAGCCTCGAGAGACAGATTTTT	.	13	.	TRBV19	TRBJ1-4
CAISEPQGQPRGGRDTQYF	TGTGCCATCAGTGAGCCCCAGGGACAGCCGCGGGGGGGGAGAGATACGCAGTATTTT	once	19	TRBD2	TRBV10-3	TRBJ2-3
CASSPPGGRSDIQYF	TGTGCCAGCAGTCCACCCGGCGGGAGGTCTGACATTCAGTACTTC	.	15	TRBD2	TRBV6-2/TRBV6-3	TRBJ2-4
CASILEQNEKLFF	TGTGCCAGCATCCTGGAACAGAATGAAAAACTGTTTTTT	few	13	.	TRBV2	TRBJ1-4
CASSPPTGFTLGELFF	TGTGCCAGCAGTCCCCCGACAGGGTTCACCCTCGGGGAGCTGTTTTTT	.	16	TRBD1	TRBV27	TRBJ2-2
CASSQRGWVSGSSYGQYF	TGTGCCAGCAGCCAGAGGGGATGGGTCAGCGGGAGCTCCTACGGGCAGTACTTC	.	18	TRBD2	TRBV4-2	TRBJ2-7